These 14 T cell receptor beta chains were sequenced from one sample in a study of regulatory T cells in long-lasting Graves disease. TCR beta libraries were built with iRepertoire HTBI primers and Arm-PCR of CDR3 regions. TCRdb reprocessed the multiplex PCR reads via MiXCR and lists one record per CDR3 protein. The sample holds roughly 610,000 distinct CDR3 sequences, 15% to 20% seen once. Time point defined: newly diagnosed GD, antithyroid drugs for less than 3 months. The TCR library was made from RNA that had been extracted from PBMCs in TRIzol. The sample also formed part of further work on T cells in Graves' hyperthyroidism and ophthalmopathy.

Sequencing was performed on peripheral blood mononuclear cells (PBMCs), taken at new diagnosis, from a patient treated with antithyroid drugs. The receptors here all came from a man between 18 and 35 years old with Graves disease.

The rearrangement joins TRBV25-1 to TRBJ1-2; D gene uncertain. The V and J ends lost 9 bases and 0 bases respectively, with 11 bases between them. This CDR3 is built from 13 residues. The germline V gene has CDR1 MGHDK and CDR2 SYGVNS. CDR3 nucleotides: TGTGCCAGTCATGACACCGCTAACTATGGCTACACCTTC. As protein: CASHDTANYGYTF.

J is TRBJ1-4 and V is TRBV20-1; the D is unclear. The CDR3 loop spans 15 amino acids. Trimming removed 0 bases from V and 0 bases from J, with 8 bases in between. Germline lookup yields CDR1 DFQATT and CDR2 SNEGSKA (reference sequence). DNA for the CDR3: TGCAGTGCTAGAGATCCTCGTGCAACTAATGAAAAACTGTTTTTT. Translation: CSARDPRATNEKLFF.

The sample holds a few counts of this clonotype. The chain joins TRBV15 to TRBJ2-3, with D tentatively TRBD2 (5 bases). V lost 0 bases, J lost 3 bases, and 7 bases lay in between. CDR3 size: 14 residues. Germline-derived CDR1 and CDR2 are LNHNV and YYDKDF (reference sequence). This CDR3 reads CATSRDEGTDTQYF. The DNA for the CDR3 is TGTGCCACCAGCAGAGATGAGGGTACAGATACGCAGTATTTT.

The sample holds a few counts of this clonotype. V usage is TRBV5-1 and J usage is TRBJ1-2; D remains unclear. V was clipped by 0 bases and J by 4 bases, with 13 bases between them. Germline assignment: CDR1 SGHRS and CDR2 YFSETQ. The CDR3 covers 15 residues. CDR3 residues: CASSLVRAEFYGYTF. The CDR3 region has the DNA TGCGCCAGCAGCTTGGTAAGGGCGGAGTTCTATGGCTACACCTTC. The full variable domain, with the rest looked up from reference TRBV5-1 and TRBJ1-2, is KAGVTQTPRYLIKTRGQQVTLSCSPISGHRSVSWYQQTPGQGLQFLFEYFSETQRNKGNFPGRFSGRQFSNSRSEMNVSTLELGDSALYLCASSLVRAEFYGYTFGSGTRLTVV.

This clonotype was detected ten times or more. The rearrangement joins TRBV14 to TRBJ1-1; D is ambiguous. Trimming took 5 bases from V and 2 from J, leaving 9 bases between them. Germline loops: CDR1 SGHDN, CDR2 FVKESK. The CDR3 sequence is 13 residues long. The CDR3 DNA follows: TGTGCCAGCAGCGGGATACATAACACTGAAGCTTTCTTT. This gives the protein CASSGIHNTEAFF.

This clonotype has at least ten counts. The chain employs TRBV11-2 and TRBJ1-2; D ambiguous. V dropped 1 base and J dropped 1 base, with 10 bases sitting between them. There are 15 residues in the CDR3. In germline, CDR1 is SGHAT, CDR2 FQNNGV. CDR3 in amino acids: CASSLVPTDNYGYTF. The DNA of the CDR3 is TGTGCCAGCAGCTTAGTCCCGACGGATAACTATGGCTACACCTTC.

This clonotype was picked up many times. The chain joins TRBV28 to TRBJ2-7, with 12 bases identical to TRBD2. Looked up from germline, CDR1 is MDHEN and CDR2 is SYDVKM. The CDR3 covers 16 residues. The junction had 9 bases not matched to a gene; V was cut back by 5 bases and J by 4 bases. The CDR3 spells CASSEPTSGSGYEQYF. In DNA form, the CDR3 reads TGTGCCAGCAGTGAACCGACTAGCGGGAGTGGATACGAGCAGTACTTC.

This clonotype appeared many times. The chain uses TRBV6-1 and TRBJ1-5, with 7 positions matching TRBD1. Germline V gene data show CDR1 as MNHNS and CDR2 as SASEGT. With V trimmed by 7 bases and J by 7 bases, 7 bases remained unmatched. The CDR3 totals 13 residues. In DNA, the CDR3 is TGTGCCAGCAAAATGACAGGGAAACAGCCCCAGCATTTT. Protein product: CASKMTGKQPQHF.

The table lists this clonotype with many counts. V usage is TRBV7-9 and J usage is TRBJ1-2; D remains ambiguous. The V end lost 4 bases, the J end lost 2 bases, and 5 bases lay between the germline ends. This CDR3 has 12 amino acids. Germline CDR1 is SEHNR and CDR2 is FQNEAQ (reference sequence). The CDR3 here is CASSSGNYGYTF. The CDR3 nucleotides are TGTGCCAGCAGCTCGGGAAACTATGGCTACACCTTC. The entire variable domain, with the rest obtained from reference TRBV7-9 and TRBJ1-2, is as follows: DTGVSQNPRHKITKRGQNVTFRCDPISEHNRLYWYRQTLGQGPEFLTYFQNEAQLEKSRLLSDRFSAERPKGSFSTLEIQRTEQGDSAMYLCASSSGNYGYTFGSGTRLTVV.

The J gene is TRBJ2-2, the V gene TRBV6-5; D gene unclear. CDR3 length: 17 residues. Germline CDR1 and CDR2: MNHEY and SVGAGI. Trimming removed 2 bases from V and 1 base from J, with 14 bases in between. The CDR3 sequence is CASSYHPDTENTGELFF. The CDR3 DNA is TGTGCCAGCAGTTACCACCCGGATACAGAGAACACCGGGGAGCTGTTTTTT.

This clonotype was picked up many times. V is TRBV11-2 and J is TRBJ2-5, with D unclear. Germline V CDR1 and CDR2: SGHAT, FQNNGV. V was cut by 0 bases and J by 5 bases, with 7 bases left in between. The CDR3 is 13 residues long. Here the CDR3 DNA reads TGTGCCAGCAGCTTAGATCGGCTCGAGACCCAGTACTTC. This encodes CASSLDRLETQYF.

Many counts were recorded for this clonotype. CDR3 bases: TGTGCCTGGGTGGCGAGCGGGAGGGCCCGGAATGAGCAGTTCTTC. Residues: CAWVASGRARNEQFF. The V call is TRBV30, the J call TRBJ2-1, with TRBD2 identical over 10 bases. V dropped 5 bases and J dropped 7; count of bases not matched to a gene: 11. CDR3 length: 15 residues. CDR1 GTSNPN and CDR2 SVGIG come from the germline V gene (reference sequence).

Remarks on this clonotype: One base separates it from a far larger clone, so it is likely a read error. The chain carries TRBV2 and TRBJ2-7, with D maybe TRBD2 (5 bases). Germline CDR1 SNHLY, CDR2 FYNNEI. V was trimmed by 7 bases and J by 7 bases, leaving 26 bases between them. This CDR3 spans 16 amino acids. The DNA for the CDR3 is TGTGCCAGCACCAGAGGGTCGTCGAGCTCCTACAATGAGCAGTACTTC. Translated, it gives CASTRGSSSSYNEQYF.

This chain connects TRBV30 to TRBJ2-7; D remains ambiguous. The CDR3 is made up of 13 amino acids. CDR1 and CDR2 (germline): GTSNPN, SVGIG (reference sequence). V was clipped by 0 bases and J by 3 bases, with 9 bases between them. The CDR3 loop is CAWSVGAYYEQYF. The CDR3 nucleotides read TGTGCCTGGAGTGTAGGCGCATACTACGAGCAGTACTTC.